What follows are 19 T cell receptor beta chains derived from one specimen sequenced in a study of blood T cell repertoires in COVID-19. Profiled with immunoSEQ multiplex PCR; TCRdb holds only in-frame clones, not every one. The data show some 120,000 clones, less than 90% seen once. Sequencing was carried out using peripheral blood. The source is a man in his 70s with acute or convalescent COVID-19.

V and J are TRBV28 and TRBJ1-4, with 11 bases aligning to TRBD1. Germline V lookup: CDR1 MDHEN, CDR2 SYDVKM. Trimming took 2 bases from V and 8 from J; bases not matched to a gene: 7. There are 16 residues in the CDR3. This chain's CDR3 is CASSLGPGTGGEKLFF. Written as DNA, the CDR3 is TGTGCCAGCAGTTTAGGCCCCGGGACAGGGGGGGAAAAACTGTTTTTT. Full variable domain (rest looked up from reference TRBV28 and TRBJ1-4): DVKVTQSSRYLVKRTGEKVFLECVQDMDHENMFWYRQDPGLGLRLIYFSYDVKMKEKGDIPEGYSVSREKKERFSLILESASTNQTSMYLCASSLGPGTGGEKLFFGSGTQLSVL.

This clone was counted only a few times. CDR3 DNA: TGCGCCAGCAGCCCCGGACAGCTCAGGGGCTATGGCTACACCTTC. This translates into CASSPGQLRGYGYTF. This chain links TRBV5-1 with TRBJ1-2, with D perhaps matching TRBD1 (6 bases). Trimming stripped 4 bases from V and 4 bases from J, with 17 bases between. The CDR3 covers 15 residues. Germline V gives CDR1 SGHRS, CDR2 YFSETQ.

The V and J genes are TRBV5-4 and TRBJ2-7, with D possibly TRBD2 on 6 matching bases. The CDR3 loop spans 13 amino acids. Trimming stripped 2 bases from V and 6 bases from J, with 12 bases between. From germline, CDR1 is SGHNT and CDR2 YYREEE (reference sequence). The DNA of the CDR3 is TGTGCCAGCAGCTTAAAGCTGGGGGGCGAGCAGTACTTC. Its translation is CASSLKLGGEQYF.

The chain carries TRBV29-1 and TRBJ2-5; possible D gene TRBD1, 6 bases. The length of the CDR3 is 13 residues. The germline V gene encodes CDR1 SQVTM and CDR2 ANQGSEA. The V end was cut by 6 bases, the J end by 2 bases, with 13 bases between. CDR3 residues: CSVDDRLQETQYF. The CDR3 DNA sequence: TGCAGCGTCGACGACAGGTTACAAGAGACCCAGTACTTC.

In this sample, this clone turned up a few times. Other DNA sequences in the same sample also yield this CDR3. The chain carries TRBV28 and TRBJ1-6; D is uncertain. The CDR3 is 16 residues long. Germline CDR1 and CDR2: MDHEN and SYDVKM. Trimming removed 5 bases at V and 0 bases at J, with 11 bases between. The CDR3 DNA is TGTGCCAGCAGTCCCCACGGAGGCTCCTATAATTCACCCCTCCACTTT. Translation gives CASSPHGGSYNSPLHF.

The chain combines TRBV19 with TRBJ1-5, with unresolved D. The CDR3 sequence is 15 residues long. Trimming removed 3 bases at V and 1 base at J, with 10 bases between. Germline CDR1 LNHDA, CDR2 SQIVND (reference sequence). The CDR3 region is CASSIGQASNQPQHF. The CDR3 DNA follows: TGTGCCAGTAGTATCGGCCAGGCGAGCAATCAGCCCCAGCATTTT. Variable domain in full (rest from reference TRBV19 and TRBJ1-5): DGGITQSPKYLFRKEGQNVTLSCEQNLNHDAMYWYRQDPGQGLRLIYYSQIVNDFQKGDIAEGYSVSREKKESFPLTVTSAQKNPTAFYLCASSIGQASNQPQHFGDGTRLSIL.

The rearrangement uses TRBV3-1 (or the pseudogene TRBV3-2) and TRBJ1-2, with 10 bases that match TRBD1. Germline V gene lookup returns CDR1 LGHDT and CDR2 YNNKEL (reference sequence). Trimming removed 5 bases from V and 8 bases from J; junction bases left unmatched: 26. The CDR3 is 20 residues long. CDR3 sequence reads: CASSTNTGTGVQVGAAGYTF. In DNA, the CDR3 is TGTGCCAGCAGCACAAATACCGGGACAGGGGTCCAGGTTGGGGCCGCGGGCTACACCTTC.

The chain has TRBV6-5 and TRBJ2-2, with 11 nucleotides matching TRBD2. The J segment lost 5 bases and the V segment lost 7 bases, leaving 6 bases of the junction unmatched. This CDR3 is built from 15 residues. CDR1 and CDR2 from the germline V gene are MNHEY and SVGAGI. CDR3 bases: TGTGCCAGCAAGGGGTCTAGCGGGGGGACCGGGGAGCTGTTTTTT. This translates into CASKGSSGGTGELFF.

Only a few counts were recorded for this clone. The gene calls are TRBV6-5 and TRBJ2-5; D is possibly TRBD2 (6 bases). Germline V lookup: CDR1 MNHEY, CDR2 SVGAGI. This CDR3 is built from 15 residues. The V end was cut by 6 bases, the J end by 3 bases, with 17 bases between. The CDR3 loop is CASSHRGRREETQYF. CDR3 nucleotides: TGTGCCAGCAGCCACCGGGGAAGGAGGGAAGAGACCCAGTACTTC.

The CDR3 spells CASSHRGTEAFF. CDR3 in DNA: TGTGCCAGCAGCCACAGGGGCACTGAAGCTTTCTTT. The rearrangement links TRBV5-6 to TRBJ1-1, with 7 positions matching TRBD1. Looked up from germline, CDR1 is SGHDT and CDR2 is YYEEEE. With V trimmed by 4 bases and J by 4 bases, 1 base remained unmatched. The CDR3 length is 12 residues.

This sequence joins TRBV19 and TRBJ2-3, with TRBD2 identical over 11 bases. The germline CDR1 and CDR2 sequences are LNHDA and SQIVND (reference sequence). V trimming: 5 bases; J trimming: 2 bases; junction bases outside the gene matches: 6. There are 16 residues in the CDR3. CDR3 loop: CASSLTSGAITDTQYF. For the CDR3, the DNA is TGTGCCAGTAGTCTGACTAGCGGGGCAATCACAGATACGCAGTATTTT.

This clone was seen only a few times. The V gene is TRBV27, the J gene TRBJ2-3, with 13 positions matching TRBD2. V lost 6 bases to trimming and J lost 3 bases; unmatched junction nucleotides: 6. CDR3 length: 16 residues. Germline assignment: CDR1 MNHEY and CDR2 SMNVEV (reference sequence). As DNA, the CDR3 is TGTGCCAGCAGACTAGCGGGGGGGTTGAGGACAGATACGCAGTATTTT. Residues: CASRLAGGLRTDTQYF.

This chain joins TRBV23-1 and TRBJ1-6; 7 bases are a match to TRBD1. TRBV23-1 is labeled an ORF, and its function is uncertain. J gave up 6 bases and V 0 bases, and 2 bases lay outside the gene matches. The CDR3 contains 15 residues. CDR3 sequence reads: CASSQSDRCNSPLHF. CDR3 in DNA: TGCGCCAGCAGTCAATCGGACAGGTGTAATTCACCCCTCCACTTT.

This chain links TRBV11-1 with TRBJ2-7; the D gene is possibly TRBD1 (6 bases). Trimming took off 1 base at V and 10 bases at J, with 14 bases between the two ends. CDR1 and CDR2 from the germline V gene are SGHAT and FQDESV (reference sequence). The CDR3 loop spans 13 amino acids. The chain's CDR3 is CASSLDPGVGQYF. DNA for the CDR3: TGTGCCAGCAGCTTAGATCCAGGGGTCGGTCAGTACTTC.

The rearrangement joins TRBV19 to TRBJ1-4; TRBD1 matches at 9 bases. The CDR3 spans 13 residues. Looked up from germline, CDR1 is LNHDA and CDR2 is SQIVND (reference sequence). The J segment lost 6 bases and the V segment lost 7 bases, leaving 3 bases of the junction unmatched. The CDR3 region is CASMGQGDEKLFF. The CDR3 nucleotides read TGTGCCAGTATGGGACAGGGTGATGAAAAACTGTTTTTT.

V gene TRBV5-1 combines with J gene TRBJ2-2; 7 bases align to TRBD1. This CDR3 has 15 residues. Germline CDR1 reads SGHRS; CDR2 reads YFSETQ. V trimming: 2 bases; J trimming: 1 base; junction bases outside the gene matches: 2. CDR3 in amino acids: CASSFGTENTGELFF. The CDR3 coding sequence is TGCGCCAGCAGCTTCGGGACAGAGAACACCGGGGAGCTGTTTTTT. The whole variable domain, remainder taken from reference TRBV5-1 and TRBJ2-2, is KAGVTQTPRYLIKTRGQQVTLSCSPISGHRSVSWYQQTPGQGLQFLFEYFSETQRNKGNFPGRFSGRQFSNSRSEMNVSTLELGDSALYLCASSFGTENTGELFFGEGSRLTVL.

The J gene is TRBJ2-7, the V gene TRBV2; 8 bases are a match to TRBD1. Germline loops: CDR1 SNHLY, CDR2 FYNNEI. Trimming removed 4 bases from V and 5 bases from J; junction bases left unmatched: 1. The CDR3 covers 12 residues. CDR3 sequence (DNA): TGTGCCAGCAGTGGACAGGGGAACGAGCAGTACTTC. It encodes CASSGQGNEQYF.

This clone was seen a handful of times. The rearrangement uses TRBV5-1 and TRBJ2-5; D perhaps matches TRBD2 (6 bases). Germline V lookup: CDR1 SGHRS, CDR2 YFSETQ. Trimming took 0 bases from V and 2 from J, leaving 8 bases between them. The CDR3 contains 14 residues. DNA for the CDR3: TGCGCCAGCAGCTTGGACGGGAGTCAAGAGACCCAGTACTTC. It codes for CASSLDGSQETQYF.

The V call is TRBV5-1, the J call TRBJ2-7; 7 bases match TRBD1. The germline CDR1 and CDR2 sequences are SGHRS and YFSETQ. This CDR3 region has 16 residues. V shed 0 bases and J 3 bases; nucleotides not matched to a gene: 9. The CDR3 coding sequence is TGCGCCAGCAGCTTGGAGGGGGCTTCCAGGTTCTACGAGCAGTACTTC. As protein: CASSLEGASRFYEQYF.